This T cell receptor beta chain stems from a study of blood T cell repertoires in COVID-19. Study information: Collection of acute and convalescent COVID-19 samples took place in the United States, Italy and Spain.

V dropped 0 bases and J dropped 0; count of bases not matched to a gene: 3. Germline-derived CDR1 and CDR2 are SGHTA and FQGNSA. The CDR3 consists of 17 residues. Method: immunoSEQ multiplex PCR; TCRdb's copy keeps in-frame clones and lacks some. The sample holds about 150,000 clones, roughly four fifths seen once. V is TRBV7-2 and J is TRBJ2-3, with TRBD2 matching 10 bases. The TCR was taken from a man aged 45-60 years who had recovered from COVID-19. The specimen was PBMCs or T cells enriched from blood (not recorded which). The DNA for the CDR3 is TGTGCCAGCAGCTTAGCGGTGACTAGCGGGAGCACAGATACGCAGTATTTT. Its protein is CASSLAVTSGSTDTQYF.